These T cell receptor beta chains were read from a single sample in a study of graft-versus-host responses after intestinal transplantation. The table came from immunoSEQ multiplex PCR; TCRdb's copy has only in-frame clones and leaves some out. This sample has about 47,000 clones; over 85% occur once, and the top ten carry 5.9%. The sample in question was PBMCs, obtained around 27 months after a first intestinal transplant, on the day of a second. Receptors originate from a human patient who received an intestinal transplant, so some T cells may come from the graft donor. Both conserved end residues are part of each CDR3. The D gene is left open where the match is weak. A clone size is listed for some rows: how often the clone was seen (once, few, many), or a class if it is expanded.

V gene,D gene,J gene,clone size,CDR3 DNA,CDR3 protein
TRBV7-3,-,TRBJ1-2,-,TGTGCCAGCAGCTTAAGCCGGGACGCCTATGGCTACACCTTC,CASSLSRDAYGYTF
TRBV9,-,TRBJ2-2,-,TGTGCCAGCAGTGAGAGGGAGGCGGAGCTGTTTTTT,CASSEREAELFF
TRBV25-1,-,TRBJ1-2,-,TGTGCCAGAGGGGGGGCTTCGGAATATGGCTACACCTTC,CARGGASEYGYTF
TRBV19,-,TRBJ2-7,-,TGTGCCAGTAGTATGACAAACCCCTACGAGCAGTACTTC,CASSMTNPYEQYF
TRBV5-1,-,TRBJ2-7,-,TGCGCCAGCAGCTTGGTACTGGGGAGCTCCTACGAGCAGTACTTC,CASSLVLGSSYEQYF
TRBV5-1,-,TRBJ1-2,once,TGCGCCAGCAGCTTGGGTGGCAGCTTCTATGGCTACACCTTC,CASSLGGSFYGYTF
TRBV7-8,-,TRBJ1-3,-,TGTGCCAGCACCATTTCGGACGGACGCTCTGGAAACACCATATATTTT,CASTISDGRSGNTIYF
TRBV7-3,TRBD1,TRBJ2-2,-,TGTGCCAGCAGCCCAGGGGGCACCGGGGAGCTGTTTTTT,CASSPGGTGELFF
TRBV11-2,-,TRBJ1-2,-,TGTGCCAGCAGCTTAGAGGATCGGGTAGATTACTATGGCTACACCTTC,CASSLEDRVDYYGYTF
TRBV7-2,-,TRBJ1-5,-,TGTGCCAGCAGCTTACCTATTACAGGGATCAGCAATCAGCCCCAGCATTTT,CASSLPITGISNQPQHF
TRBV7-2,TRBD2,TRBJ2-3,-,TGTGCCAGCAGCCCCAGGACTAGCGGGATGGGGGAAGATACGCAGTATTTT,CASSPRTSGMGEDTQYF
TRBV6-1,-,TRBJ2-2,-,TGTGCCAGCAGTGTTTTGGCCGGGGAGCTGTTTTTT,CASSVLAGELFF
TRBV4-2,-,TRBJ2-7,-,TGTGCCAGCAGCCAAGAATATTATGGACCCAACTACGAGCAGTACTTC,CASSQEYYGPNYEQYF
TRBV5-1,-,TRBJ2-1,-,TGCGCCAGCAGCTTGCCTTTGGTGGGAGATGAGCAGTTCTTC,CASSLPLVGDEQFF
TRBV6-5,-,TRBJ1-1,-,TGTGCCAGCAGTCAGGGATCCACAGGGAACACTGAAGCTTTCTTT,CASSQGSTGNTEAFF
TRBV6-5,-,TRBJ2-7,-,TGTGCCAGCAGTTACGAGGGAAACAGCGAGCAGTACTTC,CASSYEGNSEQYF
TRBV7-6,-,TRBJ2-7,-,TGTGCCAGCAGCTTAGCGGGCAGGGCGGAGAGGACCTACGAGCAGTACTTC,CASSLAGRAERTYEQYF
TRBV2,-,TRBJ1-5,-,TGTGCCAGCAGCGACCTCGGACAGCTTGTTCAGCCCCAGCATTTT,CASSDLGQLVQPQHF
TRBV6-6,-,TRBJ1-1,once,TGTGCCAGCAGTTACGGGGAGACCACTGAAGCTTTCTTT,CASSYGETTEAFF
TRBV28,-,TRBJ1-2,-,TGTGCCAGCAGTTTTCTGACCGATTACTATGGCTACACCTTC,CASSFLTDYYGYTF
TRBV10-3,-,TRBJ1-2,-,TGTGCCATCAACCCGGGGGCGTATGGCTACACCTTC,CAINPGAYGYTF